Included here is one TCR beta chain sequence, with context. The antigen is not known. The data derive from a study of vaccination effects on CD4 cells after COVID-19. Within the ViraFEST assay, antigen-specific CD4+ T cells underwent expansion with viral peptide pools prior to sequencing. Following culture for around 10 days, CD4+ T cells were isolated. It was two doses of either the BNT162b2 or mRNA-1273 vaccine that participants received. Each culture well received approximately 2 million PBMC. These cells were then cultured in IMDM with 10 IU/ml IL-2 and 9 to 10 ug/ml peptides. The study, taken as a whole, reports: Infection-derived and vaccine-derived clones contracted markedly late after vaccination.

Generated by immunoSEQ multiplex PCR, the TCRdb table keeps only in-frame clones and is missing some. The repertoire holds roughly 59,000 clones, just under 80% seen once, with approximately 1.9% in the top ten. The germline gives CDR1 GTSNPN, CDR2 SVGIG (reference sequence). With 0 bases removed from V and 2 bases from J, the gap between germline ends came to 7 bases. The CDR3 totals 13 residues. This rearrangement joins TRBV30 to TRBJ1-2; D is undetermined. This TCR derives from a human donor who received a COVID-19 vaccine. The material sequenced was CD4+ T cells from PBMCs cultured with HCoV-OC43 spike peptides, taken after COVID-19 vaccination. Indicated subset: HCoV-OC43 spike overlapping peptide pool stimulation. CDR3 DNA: TGTGCCTGGAGTGTAATAGGGAACTATGGCTACACCTTC. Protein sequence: CAWSVIGNYGYTF. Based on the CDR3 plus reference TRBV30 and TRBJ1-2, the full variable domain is SQTIHQWPATLVQPVGSPLSLECTVEGTSNPNLYWYRQAAGRGLQLLFYSVGIGQISSEVPQNLSASRPQDRQFILSSKKLLLSDSGFYLCAWSVIGNYGYTFGSGTRLTVV.